Below are 7 T cell receptor beta chains sequenced from a single sample in a study of shared clonotypes between healthy human individuals. Clones were read by immunoSEQ multiplex PCR, and TCRdb kept only the in-frame ones, dropping some. The sample shows about 2.2 million clones, around 95% of them seen only once. It was CD45RO-negative cells, positively selected for CCR7, that made up naive CD8 cells, with terminally differentiated effector memory CD45RA+ cells excluded. Sequencing used naive CD8+ T cells from PBMCs. The receptors shown here come from a man younger than 35 in good health. Some clones in this sample may be carry-over from other donors' samples.

In the case of this clone: The sample contains more than one DNA sequence encoding this CDR3. The V and J genes are TRBV10-2 and TRBJ1-5; 8 bases map to TRBD1. Per germline, CDR1 WSHSY and CDR2 SAAADI. Germline trimming cut 8 bases from V and 0 bases from J; bases unmatched to any gene: 3. The CDR3 has 14 amino acids. The CDR3 protein is CASWTGPSNQPQHF. In DNA, the CDR3 is TGCGCCAGCTGGACAGGGCCTAGCAATCAGCCCCAGCATTTT.

The gene calls are TRBV10-3 and TRBJ2-7, with D tentatively TRBD1 (6 bases). The CDR3 has 18 amino acids. CDR1 and CDR2 from the germline V gene are ENHRY and SYGVKD. V lost 6 bases, J lost 6 bases, and 30 bases lay in between. The CDR3 nucleotides read TGTGCCATCAGAGCGAAAACGACAGGCGCTCCTGGTGAGGCCGAGCAGTACTTC. Amino acid sequence: CAIRAKTTGAPGEAEQYF.

The CDR3 loop is CASTAWTGTLYF. The CDR3 DNA reads TGTGCCAGCACTGCATGGACAGGGACTCTCTACTTC. The V and J genes are TRBV28 and TRBJ2-7, with 8 nucleotides matching TRBD1. Trimming at V came to 7 bases and at J to 13 bases, leaving 12 bases not matched to a gene. Germline CDR1 MDHEN, CDR2 SYDVKM. CDR3 size: 12 residues.

J is TRBJ2-3 and V is TRBV27, with 13 positions matching TRBD2. In germline, CDR1 is MNHEY, CDR2 SMNVEV (reference sequence). V lost 5 bases, J lost 1 base, and 6 bases stayed unmatched. This CDR3 is 17 amino acids long. Here the CDR3 DNA reads TGTGCCAGCAGTCTTAGACTAGCGGGAGGTGGCACAGATACGCAGTATTTT. Its protein is CASSLRLAGGGTDTQYF.

The chain joins TRBV9 to TRBJ2-7; TRBD1 matches at 10 bases. The CDR3 length is 14 residues. After removal of 4 bases from V and 7 bases from J, the junction contained 8 bases not matched to a gene. The germline gives CDR1 SGDLS, CDR2 YYNGEE. For the CDR3, the DNA is TGTGCCAGCAGCCCGGGACAGGGGACAGGGGAGCAGTACTTC. Its translation is CASSPGQGTGEQYF.

This chain joins TRBV13 and TRBJ2-3, with 9 bases matching TRBD2. J lost 7 bases, V lost 2 bases, and 10 bases had no gene match. This CDR3 comprises 16 residues. CDR1 PRHDT and CDR2 FYEKMQ come from the germline V gene (reference sequence). CDR3 nucleotide sequence: TGTGCCAGCAGCTTACCTAGCGGGGACAAATTATATACGCAGTATTTT. Protein sequence: CASSLPSGDKLYTQYF.

The J gene is TRBJ1-1, the V gene TRBV9, with 10 bases fitting TRBD1. This CDR3 has 17 amino acids. V was clipped by 0 bases and J by 3 bases; unmatched bases: 8. Per the germline V gene, CDR1 is SGDLS and CDR2 is YYNGEE. This CDR3 reads CASSVVSLGQGDTEAFF. For the CDR3, the DNA is TGTGCCAGCAGCGTAGTGTCCCTCGGACAGGGGGACACTGAAGCTTTCTTT.